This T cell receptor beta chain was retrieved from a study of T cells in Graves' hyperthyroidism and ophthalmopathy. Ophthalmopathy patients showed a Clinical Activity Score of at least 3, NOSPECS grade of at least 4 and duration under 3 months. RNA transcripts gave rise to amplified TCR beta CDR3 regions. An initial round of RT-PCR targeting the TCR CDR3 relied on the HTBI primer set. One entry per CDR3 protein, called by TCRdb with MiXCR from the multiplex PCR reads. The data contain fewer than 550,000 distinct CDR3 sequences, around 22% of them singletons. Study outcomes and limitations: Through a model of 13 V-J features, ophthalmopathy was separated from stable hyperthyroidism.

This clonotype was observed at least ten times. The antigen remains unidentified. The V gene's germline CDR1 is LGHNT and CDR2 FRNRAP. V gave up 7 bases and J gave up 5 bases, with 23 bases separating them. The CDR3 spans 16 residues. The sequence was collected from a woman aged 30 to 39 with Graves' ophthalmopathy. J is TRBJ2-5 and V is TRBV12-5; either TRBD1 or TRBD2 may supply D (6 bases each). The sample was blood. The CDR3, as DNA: TGTGCTAGTGCTTCGGGGGCGGGCAACGCGCGGGAGACCCAGTACTTC. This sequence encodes CASASGAGNARETQYF.